This T cell receptor beta chain stems from a study of CD8 T cells in ankylosing spondylitis (dated by TCRdb to 2015 to 2018). About the investigation overall: To find TCR variants linked to disease, the study profiled T cell receptor beta repertoires in ankylosing spondylitis patients and healthy donors. The full study cohort comprised around 25 ankylosing spondylitis patients and over a hundred healthy donors. Peripheral blood samples were taken, and synovial fluid was additionally collected from ankylosing spondylitis patients. The investigation overall reported the following: Blood from ankylosing spondylitis patients appeared to be characterized by a TCR beta motif made up of under ten highly homologous amino acid variants. Some TCR beta motif variants had previously been reported in synovial fluid and blood of reactive arthritis patients, which suggested common disease-initiation mechanisms. The disease-linked clones had a CD8+ phenotype and were found at relatively low frequencies in peripheral blood. Significant enrichment of the disease-linked clones was reported in matched synovial fluid samples from ankylosing spondylitis patients.

The instrument was an Illumina HiSeq 2500. Quantitative 5'-RACE with molecular barcodes was the method used to prepare the TCR beta libraries. In the paper's pipeline: A new computational method based on a probabilistic model of VDJ rearrangement was used to identify disease-linked TCR variants. TCRdb trimmed the raw reads at Q25, called clones with MiXCR and kept productive beta chains. Each entry is one CDR3 protein sequence, shown with its most common DNA and genes. The V and J calls here are based on TCRdb, not the publication. Counted in this sample were 250,000 to 400,000 distinct CDR3 sequences; around 10% of them appeared once. The ten largest account for roughly 9% of the sample. This clonotype was seen at least ten times. Its specific antigen is unknown. No base quality values were provided; no much bigger clone lies one nucleotide off. The specimen was blood, either unsorted or a sorted T cell fraction (not recorded which). The TCR originated in a female donor with ankylosing spondylitis or in good health (not recorded which).

The nucleotide sequence is given as TGTGCCAGCAGCTCCCTCATAGTTGGGGAGCTGTTTTTT. It translates to CASSSLIVGELFF. The chain links TRBV12-3 or TRBV12-4 with TRBJ2-2, with no reliable assignment of the D segment. Trimming at the junction amounts to 6 bases on V and 8 bases on J, and the germline ends lie 13 bases apart. The CDR3 holds 13 amino acids from the cysteine to the phenylalanine. Just CDR3 DNA is preserved here, 39 bases in frame from base 1.